One sample yielded the 27 T cell receptor beta chains listed below, sequenced in a study of blood T cell repertoires in COVID-19. Clones were sequenced by immunoSEQ multiplex PCR, and TCRdb holds only the in-frame ones, with some missing. The table records under 200,000 clones, 87% of them present only once. Sequencing used peripheral blood. These TCRs come from a woman aged 60-70 years who had recovered from COVID-19.

The chain is built from TRBV2 and TRBJ1-1; 9 bases align to TRBD1. Germline values: CDR1 SNHLY, CDR2 FYNNEI. V was clipped by 6 bases and J by 1 base; unmatched bases: 9. CDR3 size: 16 residues. For the CDR3, the DNA is TGTGCCAGCAGGGATATGTGGACAGGGGCGAACACTGAAGCTTTCTTT. The encoded protein is CASRDMWTGANTEAFF.

The rearrangement joins TRBV2 to TRBJ1-2, with 10 nucleotides matching TRBD1. Germline lookup yields CDR1 SNHLY and CDR2 FYNNEI. The CDR3 runs to 15 residues. The junction had 3 bases not matched to a gene; V was cut back by 5 bases and J by 0 bases. The CDR3 spells CASSRGTGANYGYTF. CDR3 sequence (DNA): TGTGCCAGCAGTCGTGGGACAGGGGCTAACTATGGCTACACCTTC.

The DNA for the CDR3 is TGTGCCAGCAGCCCCGCGAGGGCAAATTCACCCCTCCACTTT. Its translation: CASSPARANSPLHF. J is TRBJ1-6 and V is TRBV6-6, with D uncertain. The CDR3 extends over 14 amino acids. The germline V gene encodes CDR1 MNHNY and CDR2 SVGAGI (reference sequence). V shed 6 bases and J shed 7 bases, with 13 bases lying between them.

The J gene is TRBJ2-7, the V gene TRBV20-1, with a tentative D call TRBD1 (5 bases). Trimming pared 3 bases from V and 2 bases from J, leaving 14 bases between. This CDR3 region has 14 residues. From germline, CDR1 is DFQATT and CDR2 SNEGSKA (reference sequence). CDR3 coding DNA: TGCAGTGCTAGTGGGGCTCTCAATACCTACGAGCAGTACTTC. This gives the protein CSASGALNTYEQYF.

The chain uses TRBV5-1 and TRBJ2-1; TRBD2 agrees at 7 bases. The junction had 12 bases not matched to a gene; V was cut back by 4 bases and J by 5 bases. Germline CDR1 is SGHRS and CDR2 is YFSETQ. The CDR3 sequence is 16 residues long. This CDR3 reads CASSRRRGLEDNEQFF. The DNA of the CDR3 is TGCGCCAGCAGCAGACGCCGCGGACTAGAAGACAATGAGCAGTTCTTC.

This clone was recorded once. V usage is TRBV29-1 and J usage is TRBJ2-7, with 8 bases matching TRBD1. After removal of 6 bases from V and 8 bases from J, the junction contained 6 bases not matched to a gene. CDR1 and CDR2 from the germline V gene are SQVTM and ANQGSEA. The CDR3 is 11 residues long. The chain's CDR3 is CSVFRGLKQYF. CDR3 DNA sequence: TGCAGCGTGTTCAGGGGGCTCAAGCAGTACTTC.

This chain connects TRBV19 to TRBJ1-2, with D perhaps TRBD1 (6 bases). Trimming removed 4 bases at V and 8 bases at J, with 17 bases between. This CDR3 contains 14 residues. CDR1 is LNHDA and CDR2 is SQIVND in the germline V gene (reference sequence). The CDR3 DNA reads as TGTGCCAGTAGTACAGACAGGCTGCTAAGGGGCTACACCTTC. This sequence encodes CASSTDRLLRGYTF.

The chain joins TRBV27 to TRBJ2-2; a weak D match, TRBD1 (6 bases). The V end lost 6 bases, the J end lost 5 bases, and 16 bases lay between the germline ends. The length of the CDR3 is 15 residues. Germline loops: CDR1 MNHEY, CDR2 SMNVEV (reference sequence). CDR3 coding DNA: TGTGCCAGCAGAAGCCAGGGGTATTATACCGGGGAGCTGTTTTTT. This translates into CASRSQGYYTGELFF.

The chain links TRBV12-1 to TRBJ2-7; the D call in the table, TRBD1, was not verified against the DNA. TRBV12-1 is termed a pseudogene. The CDR3 contains 17 residues. In DNA form, the CDR3 reads TGTGCCAGCAGCTCTCACCGCCCGGGACAGGGGTCCTACGAGCAGTACTTC. Translated: CASSSHRPGQGSYEQYF.

The J gene is TRBJ2-7, the V gene TRBV5-1, with 8 positions matching TRBD1. Per germline, CDR1 SGHRS and CDR2 YFSETQ. The trim removed 3 bases at V and 5 bases at J, leaving 7 bases unmatched. The CDR3 covers 14 residues. For the CDR3, the DNA is TGCGCCAGCAGCTCCGGACAGGGTATCAACGAGCAGTACTTC. Protein sequence: CASSSGQGINEQYF.

The V call is TRBV2, the J call TRBJ2-7, with TRBD1 identical over 7 bases. The ends lost 2 bases at V and 0 bases at J; junction bases unmatched: 4. This CDR3 has 15 residues. The germline V gene encodes CDR1 SNHLY and CDR2 FYNNEI. CDR3 amino acids: CASSEKGQSSYEQYF. The CDR3 DNA is TGTGCCAGCAGTGAAAAGGGACAGAGCTCCTACGAGCAGTACTTC.

A word on this clone: The junction and the germline gene differ at one end; a read error may be behind it. The rearrangement links TRBV4-3 to TRBJ1-3; possibly TRBD1 for D (5 bases). The V gene's germline CDR1 is LGHNA and CDR2 YSLEER. This CDR3 region has 13 residues. CDR3: CASSQTGGDTIYF. CDR3 DNA sequence: TGCGCCAGCAGCCAAACAGGTGGAGACACCATATATTTT.

This clone has just one count. The V and J genes are TRBV10-2 and TRBJ1-6; no firm D call. The CDR3 consists of 14 residues. Germline CDR1 is WSHSY and CDR2 is SAAADI. Trimming pared 7 bases from V and 7 bases from J, leaving 14 bases between. CDR3 bases: TGCGCCAGCACATCCACTTTGGGCAATTCACCCCTCCACTTT. Its protein is CASTSTLGNSPLHF.

The chain recombines TRBV30 with TRBJ1-2, with a possible D match to TRBD1 (6 bases). The germline V gene encodes CDR1 GTSNPN and CDR2 SVGIG (reference sequence). The CDR3 totals 12 residues. V was clipped by 8 bases and J by 0 bases, with 10 bases between them. The chain's CDR3 is CAGNRANYGYTF. DNA of the CDR3: TGTGCCGGCAACAGGGCTAACTATGGCTACACCTTC.

The chain has TRBV6-5 and TRBJ2-3, with 9 nucleotides matching TRBD2. Germline V gives CDR1 MNHEY, CDR2 SVGAGI. This CDR3 is built from 15 residues. V lost 7 bases, J lost 4 bases, and 9 bases stayed unmatched. The chain's CDR3 is CASMRAGGRADTQYF. CDR3 bases: TGTGCCAGCATGAGGGCGGGGGGGCGCGCAGATACGCAGTATTTT.

On this clone: Other DNA sequences of this sample code for an identical CDR3. V is TRBV19 and J is TRBJ1-5; tentative D call: TRBD1 (6 bases). Trimming cost V 2 bases and J 1 base, with 6 bases left between them. CDR1 LNHDA and CDR2 SQIVND come from the germline V gene (reference sequence). This CDR3 region has 14 residues. Here the CDR3 DNA reads TGTGCCAGTAGTATACAGGGGAGCAATCAGCCCCAGCATTTT. Protein: CASSIQGSNQPQHF.

This clone is a singleton in its sample. J is TRBJ1-6 and V is TRBV2, with D possibly TRBD1 on 6 matching bases. V dropped 2 bases and J dropped 8 bases, with 13 bases sitting between them. Per the germline V gene, CDR1 is SNHLY and CDR2 is FYNNEI. The CDR3 runs 15 residues. This CDR3 is CASSEQQGGYSPLHF. The CDR3 nucleotides read TGTGCCAGCAGTGAACAACAGGGTGGTTATTCACCCCTCCACTTT.

This clone was observed a handful of times. This rearrangement joins TRBV14 to TRBJ2-3; 7 positions agree with TRBD2. V gave up 0 bases and J gave up 1 base; unmatched junction bases: 4. The CDR3 is 16 amino acids. Germline V lookup: CDR1 SGHDN, CDR2 FVKESK. The CDR3 region has the DNA TGTGCCAGCAGCCAAGATCGGGGGAGGGGCACAGATACGCAGTATTTT. As protein: CASSQDRGRGTDTQYF.

V gene TRBV5-1 combines with J gene TRBJ1-3, with TRBD1 matching over 8 bases. Germline CDR1 is SGHRS and CDR2 is YFSETQ. Trimming took 6 bases from V and 1 from J; bases not matched to a gene: 9. This CDR3 contains 16 residues. CDR3 DNA: TGCGCCAGCACTTTGGACAGGGCAAGTTCTGGAAACACCATATATTTT. Translating gives CASTLDRASSGNTIYF.

The V and J genes are TRBV3-1 (or the pseudogene TRBV3-2) and TRBJ1-3; D may be TRBD1 (6 bases). CDR1 and CDR2 (germline): LGHDT, YNNKEL (reference sequence). V lost 2 bases, J lost 4 bases, and 12 bases lay in between. This CDR3 region has 15 residues. The CDR3 sequence: CASSQTGGAGNTIYF. CDR3 DNA: TGTGCCAGCAGCCAAACGGGGGGCGCCGGAAACACCATATATTTT.

This clone was recorded once. This chain connects TRBV2 to TRBJ1-3; D is undetermined. Trimming cost V 6 bases and J 2 bases, with 5 bases left between them. Per germline, CDR1 SNHLY and CDR2 FYNNEI. The CDR3 is 12 amino acids. The DNA for the CDR3 is TGTGCCAGCAGAGCTACTGGAAACACCATATATTTT. This codes for CASRATGNTIYF. Looking up the rest from reference TRBV2 and TRBJ1-3 gives the full variable domain: EPEVTQTPSHQVTQMGQEVILRCVPISNHLYFYWYRQILGQKVEFLVSFYNNEISEKSEIFDDQFSVERPDGSNFTLKIRSTKLEDSAMYFCASRATGNTIYFGEGSWLTVV.

The chain combines TRBV7-3 with TRBJ2-3, with 10 bases aligning to TRBD1. Germline V lookup: CDR1 SGHTA, CDR2 FQGTGA. V lost 2 bases, J lost 10 bases, and 3 bases stayed unmatched. The CDR3 has 13 residues. CDR3 sequence: CASSLQGQGAQYF. In DNA form, the CDR3 reads TGTGCCAGCAGCTTACAAGGACAGGGGGCGCAGTATTTT. Full variable domain (remainder filled in from reference TRBV7-3 and TRBJ2-3): GAGVSQTPSNKVTEKGKYVELRCDPISGHTALYWYRQSLGQGPEFLIYFQGTGAADDSGLPNDRFFAVRPEGSVSTLKIQRTERGDSAVYLCASSLQGQGAQYFGPGTRLTVL.

The genes are TRBV2 and TRBJ2-5, with 9 bases matching TRBD1. Germline V CDR1 and CDR2: SNHLY, FYNNEI. The V and J ends lost 8 bases and 3 bases, in that order; junction bases with no gene match: 1. The length of the CDR3 is 12 residues. The CDR3 loop is CASRDREETQYF. CDR3 nucleotide sequence: TGTGCCAGCCGGGACAGGGAAGAGACCCAGTACTTC.

The V and J genes are TRBV6-2 or TRBV6-3 and TRBJ1-1; the D gene is possibly TRBD1 (5 bases). The CDR3 consists of 19 residues. V shed 2 bases and J shed 0 bases, with 22 bases lying between them. Germline CDR1 MNHEY, CDR2 SVGEGT. CDR3 residues: CASSYDGGYTGRMNTEAFF. For the CDR3, the DNA is TGTGCCAGCAGTTACGACGGGGGTTACACGGGACGGATGAACACTGAAGCTTTCTTT.

The chain has TRBV5-1 and TRBJ1-6; D might be TRBD1 (6 bases). CDR3 size: 15 residues. Trimming stripped 0 bases from V and 4 bases from J, with 8 bases between. Germline-derived CDR1 and CDR2 are SGHRS and YFSETQ. CDR3 sequence reads: CASSLGQVYNSPLHF. The DNA for the CDR3 is TGCGCCAGCAGCTTGGGACAGGTTTATAATTCACCCCTCCACTTT.

V is TRBV5-1 and J is TRBJ1-4; no clear D gene. CDR1 is SGHRS, CDR2 YFSETQ, per germline. V lost 8 bases, J lost 7 bases, and 15 bases lay in between. CDR3 length: 13 amino acids. The CDR3 DNA follows: TGCGCCAGTGCAAGGTCTACGGGTGAAAAACTGTTTTTT. Translating gives CASARSTGEKLFF.

The J gene is TRBJ2-3, the V gene TRBV24-1; 9 nucleotides match TRBD1. CDR1 is KGHDR and CDR2 is SFDVKD in the germline V gene. With V trimmed by 9 bases and J by 0 bases, 0 bases remained unmatched. The CDR3 covers 13 residues. This chain's CDR3 is CATGQGSTDTQYF. The DNA of the CDR3 is TGTGCCACCGGACAGGGGAGCACAGATACGCAGTATTTT.